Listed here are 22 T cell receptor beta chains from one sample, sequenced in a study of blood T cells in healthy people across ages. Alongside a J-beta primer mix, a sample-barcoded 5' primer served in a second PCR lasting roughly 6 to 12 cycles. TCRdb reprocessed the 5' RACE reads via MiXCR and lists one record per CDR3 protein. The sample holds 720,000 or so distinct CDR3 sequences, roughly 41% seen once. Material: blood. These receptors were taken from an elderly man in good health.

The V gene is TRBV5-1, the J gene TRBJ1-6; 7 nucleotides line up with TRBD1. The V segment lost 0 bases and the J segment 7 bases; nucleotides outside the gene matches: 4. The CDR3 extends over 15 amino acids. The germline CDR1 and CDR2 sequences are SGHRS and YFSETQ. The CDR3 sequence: CASSLEGQKNSPLHF. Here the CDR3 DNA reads TGCGCCAGCAGCTTGGAGGGACAGAAGAATTCACCCCTCCACTTT.

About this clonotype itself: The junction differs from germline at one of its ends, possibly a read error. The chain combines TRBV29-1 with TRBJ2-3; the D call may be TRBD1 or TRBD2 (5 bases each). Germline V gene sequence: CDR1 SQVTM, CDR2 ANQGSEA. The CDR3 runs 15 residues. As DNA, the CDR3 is TGCAGCGTTGAAGATCTTGGGGGTGGCACAGATATGCAGTATTTT. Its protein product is CSVEDLGGGTDMQYF.

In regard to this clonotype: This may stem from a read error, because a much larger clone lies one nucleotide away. CDR3 sequence: CASSLDGRAGHTF. In DNA, the CDR3 is TGTGCCAGCAGCTTAGATGGCAGGGCTGGCCACACCTTC. The V gene is TRBV7-2, the J gene TRBJ1-2; a weak D match, TRBD1 (5 bases). The V gene's germline CDR1 is SGHTA and CDR2 FQGNSA. The CDR3 is 13 residues long.

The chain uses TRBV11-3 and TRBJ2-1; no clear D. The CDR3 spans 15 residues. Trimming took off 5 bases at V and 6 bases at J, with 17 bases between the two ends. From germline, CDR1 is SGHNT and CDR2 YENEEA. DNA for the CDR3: TGTGCCAGCAGCCCCAGGAGTGGCGCGGTCAATGAGCAGTTCTTC. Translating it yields CASSPRSGAVNEQFF.

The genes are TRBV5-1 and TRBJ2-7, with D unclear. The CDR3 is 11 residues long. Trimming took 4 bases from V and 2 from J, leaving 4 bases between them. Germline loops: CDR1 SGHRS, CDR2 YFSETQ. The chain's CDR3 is CASSNTYEQYF. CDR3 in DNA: TGCGCCAGCAGCAACACCTACGAGCAGTACTTC.

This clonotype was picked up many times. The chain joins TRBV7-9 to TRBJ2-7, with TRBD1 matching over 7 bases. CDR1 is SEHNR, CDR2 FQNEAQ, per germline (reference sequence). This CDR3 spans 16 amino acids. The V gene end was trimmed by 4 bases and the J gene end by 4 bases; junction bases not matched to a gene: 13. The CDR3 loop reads CASSSQGRPPGYEQYF. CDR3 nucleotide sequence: TGTGCCAGCAGCTCACAGGGGCGCCCTCCGGGATACGAGCAGTACTTC.

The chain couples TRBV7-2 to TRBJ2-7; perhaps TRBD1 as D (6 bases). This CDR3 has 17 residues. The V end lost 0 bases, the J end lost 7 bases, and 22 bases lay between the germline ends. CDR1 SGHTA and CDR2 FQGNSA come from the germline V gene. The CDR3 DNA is TGTGCCAGCAGCTTAGCGGTCCGACAGGATAATAACAATGAGCAGTACTTC. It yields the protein CASSLAVRQDNNNEQYF.

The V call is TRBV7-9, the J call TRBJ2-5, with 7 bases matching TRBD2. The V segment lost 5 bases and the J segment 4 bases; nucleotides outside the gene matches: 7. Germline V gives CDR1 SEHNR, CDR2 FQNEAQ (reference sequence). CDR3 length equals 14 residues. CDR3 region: CASSQGTTGETQYF. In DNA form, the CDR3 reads TGTGCCAGCAGCCAAGGGACTACGGGAGAGACCCAGTACTTC. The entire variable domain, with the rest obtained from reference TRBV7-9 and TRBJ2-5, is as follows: DTGVSQNPRHKITKRGQNVTFRCDPISEHNRLYWYRQTLGQGPEFLTYFQNEAQLEKSRLLSDRFSAERPKGSFSTLEIQRTEQGDSAMYLCASSQGTTGETQYFGPGTRLLVL.

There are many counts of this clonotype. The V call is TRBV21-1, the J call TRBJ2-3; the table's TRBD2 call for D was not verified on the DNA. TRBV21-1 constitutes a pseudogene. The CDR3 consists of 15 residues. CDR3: CASSTRLARYYTQYF. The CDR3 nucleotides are TGTGCCAGCAGCACCCGACTAGCGCGGTACTATACGCAGTATTTT.

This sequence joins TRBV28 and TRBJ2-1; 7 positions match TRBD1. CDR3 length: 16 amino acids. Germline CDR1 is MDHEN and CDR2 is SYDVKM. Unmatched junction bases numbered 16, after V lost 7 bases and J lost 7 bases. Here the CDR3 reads CASKRGQGERSNEQFF. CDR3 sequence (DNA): TGTGCCAGCAAGAGGGGCCAGGGGGAGAGGTCAAATGAGCAGTTCTTC.

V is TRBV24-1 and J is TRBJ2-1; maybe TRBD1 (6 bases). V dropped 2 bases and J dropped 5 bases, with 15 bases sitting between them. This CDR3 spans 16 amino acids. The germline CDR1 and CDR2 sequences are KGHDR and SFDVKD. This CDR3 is CATSDSGTSAHNEQFF. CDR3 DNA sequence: TGTGCCACCAGTGATTCCGGGACATCAGCCCACAATGAGCAGTTCTTC.

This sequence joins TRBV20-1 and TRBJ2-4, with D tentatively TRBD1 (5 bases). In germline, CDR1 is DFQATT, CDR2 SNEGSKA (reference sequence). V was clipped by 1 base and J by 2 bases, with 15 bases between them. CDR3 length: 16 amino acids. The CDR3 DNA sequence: TGCAGTGCTAGAGTCACCGGGCAGGGTCCCAAAAACATTCAGTACTTC. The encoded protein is CSARVTGQGPKNIQYF.

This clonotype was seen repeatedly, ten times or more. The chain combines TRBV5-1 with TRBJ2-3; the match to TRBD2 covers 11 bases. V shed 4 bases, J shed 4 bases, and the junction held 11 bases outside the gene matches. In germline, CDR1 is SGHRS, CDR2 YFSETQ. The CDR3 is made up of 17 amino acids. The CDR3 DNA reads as TGCGCCAGCAGCCCTAACCCAACGGGACTAGCGGCAGATACGCAGTATTTT. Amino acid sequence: CASSPNPTGLAADTQYF.

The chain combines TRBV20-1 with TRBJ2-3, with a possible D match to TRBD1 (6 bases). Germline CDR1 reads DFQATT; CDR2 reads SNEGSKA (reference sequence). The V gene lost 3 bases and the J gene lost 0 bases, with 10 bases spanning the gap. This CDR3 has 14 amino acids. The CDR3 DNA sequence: TGCAGTGCTAGTAGTACAGGGAGCACAGATACGCAGTATTTT. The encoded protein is CSASSTGSTDTQYF.

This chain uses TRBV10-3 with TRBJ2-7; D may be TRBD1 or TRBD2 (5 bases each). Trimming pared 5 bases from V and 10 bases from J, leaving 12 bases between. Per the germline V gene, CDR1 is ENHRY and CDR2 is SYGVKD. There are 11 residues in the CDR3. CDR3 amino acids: CAISNRDLQYF. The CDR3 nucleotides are TGTGCCATCAGTAACCGGGACCTCCAGTACTTC.

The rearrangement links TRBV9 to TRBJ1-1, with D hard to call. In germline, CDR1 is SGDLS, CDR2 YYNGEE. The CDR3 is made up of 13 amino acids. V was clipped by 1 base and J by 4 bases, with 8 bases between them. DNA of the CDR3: TGTGCCAGCAGCGTAAATAGCATCACTGAAGCTTTCTTT. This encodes CASSVNSITEAFF.

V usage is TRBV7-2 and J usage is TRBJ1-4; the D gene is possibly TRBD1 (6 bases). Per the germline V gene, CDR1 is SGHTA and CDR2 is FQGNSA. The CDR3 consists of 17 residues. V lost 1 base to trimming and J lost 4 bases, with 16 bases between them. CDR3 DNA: TGTGCCAGCAGCTTAGTGACGGGACAAGTCAATAATGAAAAACTGTTTTTT. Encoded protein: CASSLVTGQVNNEKLFF.

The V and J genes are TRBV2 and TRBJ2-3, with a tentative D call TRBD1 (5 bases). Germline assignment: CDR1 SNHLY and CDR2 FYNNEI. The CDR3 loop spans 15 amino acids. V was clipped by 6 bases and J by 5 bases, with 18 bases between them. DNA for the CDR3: TGTGCCAGCAGAGCTACAGCGACTCAGGGAGATACGCAGTATTTT. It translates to CASRATATQGDTQYF.

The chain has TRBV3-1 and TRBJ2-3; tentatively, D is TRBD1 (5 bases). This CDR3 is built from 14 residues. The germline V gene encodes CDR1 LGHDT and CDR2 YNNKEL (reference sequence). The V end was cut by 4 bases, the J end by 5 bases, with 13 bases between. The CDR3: CASSRKGALDTQYF. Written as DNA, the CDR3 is TGTGCCAGCAGCCGAAAAGGGGCCCTAGATACGCAGTATTTT.

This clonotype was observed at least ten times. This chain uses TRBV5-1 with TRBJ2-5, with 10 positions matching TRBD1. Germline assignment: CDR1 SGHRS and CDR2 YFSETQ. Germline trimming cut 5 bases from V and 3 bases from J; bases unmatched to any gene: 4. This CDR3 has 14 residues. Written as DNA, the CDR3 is TGCGCCAGCAGTGTGACAGGGGGCAAAGAGACCCAGTACTTC. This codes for CASSVTGGKETQYF.

The CDR3 sequence: CASRSTELAPSTDTQYF. The CDR3 DNA sequence: TGTGCCAGCAGATCTACGGAACTAGCGCCTAGCACAGATACGCAGTATTTT. V and J are TRBV7-9 and TRBJ2-3; 7 bases are a match to TRBD2. The junction had 12 bases not matched to a gene; V was cut back by 6 bases and J by 0 bases. From germline, CDR1 is SEHNR and CDR2 FQNEAQ (reference sequence). This CDR3 contains 17 residues.

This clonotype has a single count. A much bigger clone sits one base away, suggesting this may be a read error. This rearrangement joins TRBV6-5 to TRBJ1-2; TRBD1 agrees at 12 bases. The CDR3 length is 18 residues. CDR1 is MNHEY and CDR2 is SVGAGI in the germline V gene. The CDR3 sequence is CACSYLGGTGGVNYGYTF. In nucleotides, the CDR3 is TGTGCCTGCAGTTACCTGGGGGGGACAGGGGGCGTTAACTATGGCTACACCTTC.